The next 3 T cell receptor beta chains were all read from a single sample in a study of T cell responses to AZD1222 COVID-19 vaccine. TCRdb keeps only in-frame clones here, not all; method: immunoSEQ multiplex PCR. The sample lists about 180,000 clones, around nine tenths occurring once. The material sequenced was peripheral blood, taken on day 0 of AZD1222 vaccination. All receptors derive from an adult in good health.

This clone was seen just once. The chain links TRBV4-3 to TRBJ2-7; D is tentatively TRBD1 or TRBD2 (5 bases each). Trimming pared 2 bases from V and 0 bases from J, leaving 11 bases between. There are 15 residues in the CDR3. CDR1 LGHNA and CDR2 YSLEER come from the germline V gene. CDR3 region: CASSQPGRHSYEQYF. Written as DNA, the CDR3 is TGCGCCAGCAGCCAACCGGGACGTCACTCCTACGAGCAGTACTTC.

The chain links TRBV10-1 to TRBJ2-1, with 9 bases aligning to TRBD2. V dropped 3 bases and J dropped 8; count of bases not matched to a gene: 8. The CDR3 loop spans 15 amino acids. Germline V gene lookup returns CDR1 WNHNN and CDR2 SYGVQD (reference sequence). The CDR3 DNA follows: TGCGCCAGCAGTGATATAGCGGGAGCTAAGTATGAGCAGTTCTTC. Protein product: CASSDIAGAKYEQFF.

CDR3 nucleotides: TGTGAGGCGGGGGCAGATACGCAGTATTTT. Translation: CEAGADTQYF. The chain uses TRBV9 and TRBJ2-3; 7 nucleotides line up with TRBD2. The CDR3 runs to 10 residues. Per germline, CDR1 SGDLS and CDR2 YYNGEE.